This TCR beta chain was identified in a study of OX40 agonist ivuxolimab in advanced cancers. About the research overall: Treatment of patients was with ivuxolimab, an agonistic anti-OX40 (CD134) antibody. Every 2 weeks, ivuxolimab was infused into the patients intravenously at between 0.01 and 10 mg/kg. Three patients got partial responses; one had hepatocellular carcinoma and two had cutaneous melanoma.

This clone appeared once. Antigen specificity is unknown. From germline, CDR1 is SEHNR and CDR2 FQNEAQ (reference sequence). Losses at the gene ends were 11 bases for V and 1 base for J; bases not matched to a gene: 12. The CDR3 extends over 15 amino acids. General study findings and limits: The authors also found low normalized T-cell clonal expansion in some nonresponders.

Measured with immunoSEQ multiplex PCR; TCRdb has only the in-frame clones, and not every one. The repertoire has 50,000 to 70,000 clones, approximately 87% of them found once; the top ten carry approximately 3.1%. The TCR sequence derives from an adult with an advanced solid tumor such as melanoma, head and neck, liver or kidney cancer. This specimen was CD4+ or CD8+ T cells sorted from blood, taken in a trial of the OX40 agonist ivuxolimab. This rearrangement joins TRBV7-9 to TRBJ2-3, with TRBD2 identical over 7 bases. CDR3 DNA sequence: TGTGCCCTCGTGGGACTAAGAGGAGGCACAGATACGCAGTATTTT. This gives the protein CALVGLRGGTDTQYF.